This TCR beta chain was captured by sequencing in a study of radiotherapy plus CTLA-4 blockade in lung cancer. Using immunoSEQ multiplex PCR, the repertoire was profiled, and TCRdb retains in-frame clones only, with some absent. This sample has about 76,000 clones; over 70% occur once, and the top ten carry about 20%. Germline assignment: CDR1 ENHRY and CDR2 SYGVKD. Trimming took 6 bases from V and 3 from J; bases not matched to a gene: 0. CDR3 size: 13 residues. The clonotype comes from a human donor with non-small cell lung cancer whose response to radiotherapy plus ipilimumab could not be evaluated. Some clones in this sample may be carry-over from other donors' samples. The sequencing used peripheral blood, collected from a patient treated with radiotherapy plus ipilimumab. This chain links TRBV10-3 with TRBJ2-5, with 11 bases identical to TRBD2. CDR3 coding DNA: TGTGCCATCAGGACTAGCGGGAAAGAGACCCAGTACTTC. This sequence encodes CAIRTSGKETQYF.